The entry that follows covers one TCR beta chain sequence. Antigen specificity is unknown. The data are from a study of cytomegalovirus exposure and HLA in healthy donors. Study in general: Early released data comprised about 84 million unique TCRs from HLA-typed donors. General observations from the study: Most TCR sequences were uncommon, yet certain public TCRs appeared in many donors.

The CDR3 totals 16 residues. Germline assignment: CDR1 SGHVS and CDR2 FQNEAQ. The germline V and J ends were trimmed by 5 bases and 5 bases, with 19 bases remaining between them. The PCR ran on 60 Vbeta and 13 Jbeta primers. Libraries were prepared by immunoSEQ multiplex PCR; TCRdb keeps only in-frame clonotypes and omits some of them. The table has under 300,000 clones, roughly 70% seen once. Source material: PBMCs. V usage is TRBV7-8 and J usage is TRBJ2-1; maybe TRBD2 (5 bases). This TCR came from a female donor in good health and CMV-seronegative. The CDR3 spells CASSLRLRSGDNEQFF. CDR3 coding DNA: TGTGCCAGCAGCCTCCGTTTAAGAAGCGGAGACAATGAGCAGTTCTTC.